The T cell receptor beta chain described here comes from a study of blood T cell repertoires in COVID-19. Study context: Samples came from the United States, Italy and Spain, spanning acute and convalescent COVID-19. Nucleic acid was either cDNA or gDNA, and it came from T cells, B-cell-depleted T cells, or PBMCs.

Patients in Seattle were enrolled during active infection, then followed longitudinally. Data came from immunoSEQ multiplex PCR; TCRdb stores just in-frame clones and leaves some out. This sample has some 200,000 clones, with 80% to 85% found just once. Sequencing was done on a sample of peripheral blood. This TCR was recovered from a woman in her 70s with COVID-19, enrolled during active disease.

The CDR3 spells CASSRARLAGVPDTQYF. The CDR3 DNA follows: TGTGCCAGCAGCCGAGCTCGACTAGCGGGAGTCCCAGATACGCAGTATTTT. This chain connects TRBV6-6 to TRBJ2-3; TRBD2 agrees at 12 bases. The V gene end was trimmed by 6 bases and the J gene end by 4 bases; junction bases not matched to a gene: 11. There are 17 residues in the CDR3. CDR1 and CDR2 from the germline V gene are MNHNY and SVGAGI (reference sequence).